These T cell receptor beta chains were read from a single sample in a study of blood T cell dynamics during melanoma immunotherapy. Generated by immunoSEQ multiplex PCR, the TCRdb table keeps only in-frame clones and is missing some. The sample contains several thousand clones, about nine tenths of which appear only once. The sample consisted of cell-free DNA from blood, taken from a patient treated with checkpoint blockade. Receptors originate from a human donor with melanoma. CDR3s include the opening cysteine and the closing phenylalanine or tryptophan. A D gene is named only where the DNA matches it firmly. Rows give clone size only sometimes, using once, few, many, or a class for an expanded clone.

size: NA; J: TRBJ2-7; D: TRBD2; V: TRBV9; DNA: TGTGCCAGCAGCGTAGGGCTAGCGGAGCGCGAGCAGTACTTC; CDR3: CASSVGLAEREQYF
size: NA; J: TRBJ1-6; D: NA; V: TRBV30; DNA: TGTGCCTGGAAGGACGGCCCGGGTTCACCCCTCCACTTT; CDR3: CAWKDGPGSPLHF
size: NA; J: TRBJ2-1; D: NA; V: TRBV28; DNA: TGTGCCAGCAGTTTAATTTCATCCCGGCAGTTCTTC; CDR3: CASSLISSRQFF
size: NA; J: TRBJ2-5; D: NA; V: TRBV7-2; DNA: TGTGCCAGCAGCTTGGGGCCTTTGGGGGCTAATTCGCTGTACTTC; CDR3: CASSLGPLGANSLYF
size: NA; J: TRBJ1-4; D: NA; V: TRBV5-1; DNA: TGCGCCAGCAGCTGGTTAGGTTCGACTAATGAAAAACTGTTTTTT; CDR3: CASSWLGSTNEKLFF
size: once; J: TRBJ2-7; D: NA; V: TRBV6-1; DNA: TGTGCCAGCAGTGAGTCATGGGGCCCACTCTCCTACGAGCAGTACTTC; CDR3: CASSESWGPLSYEQYF
size: NA; J: TRBJ2-5; D: NA; V: TRBV5-1; DNA: TGCGCCAGCAGCTTAGGCACCGGGGCCAGGGGCCAAGAGACCCAGTACTTC; CDR3: CASSLGTGARGQETQYF
size: NA; J: TRBJ1-1; D: TRBD1; V: TRBV28; DNA: TGTGCCAGCAGTTCAAAAATGATAGATACGGACAGGGGAGGCACTGAAGCTTTCTTT; CDR3: CASSSKMIDTDRGGTEAFF
size: NA; J: TRBJ1-1; D: NA; V: TRBV7-3; DNA: TGTGCCAGCAGGCGATCCTCGGGGGTGAACACTGAAGCTTTCTTT; CDR3: CASRRSSGVNTEAFF
size: NA; J: TRBJ1-1; D: NA; V: TRBV14; DNA: TGTGCCAGCAGCTTAAAGATAGCGGCTGAAGCTTTCTTT; CDR3: CASSLKIAAEAFF
size: NA; J: TRBJ1-4; D: NA; V: TRBV19; DNA: TGTGCCAGTAGTATAGGAAGAGGCCATAATGAAAAACTGTTTTTT; CDR3: CASSIGRGHNEKLFF
size: NA; J: TRBJ1-4; D: NA; V: TRBV6-4; DNA: TGTGCCAGCAGTGAGGGGGCTAATGAAAAACTGTTTTTT; CDR3: CASSEGANEKLFF
size: NA; J: TRBJ1-2; D: NA; V: TRBV4-3; DNA: TGCGCCAGCAGCCAAGATGGGTACAGAAGCTATGGCTACACCTTC; CDR3: CASSQDGYRSYGYTF
size: once; J: TRBJ1-1; D: TRBD1; V: TRBV5-5; DNA: TGTGCCAGCAGCCGTGGGACAGGGCAGGACACTGAAGCTTTCTTT; CDR3: CASSRGTGQDTEAFF
size: NA; J: TRBJ1-5; D: TRBD1; V: TRBV7-2; DNA: TGTGCCAGCAGCTTCGGACAGGGGAATAATCAGCCCCAGCATTTT; CDR3: CASSFGQGNNQPQHF
size: NA; J: TRBJ1-2; D: TRBD1; V: TRBV19; DNA: TGTGCCAGTAGCCCTACCGGGACAGGGGGCGTCTATGGCTACACCTTC; CDR3: CASSPTGTGGVYGYTF
size: NA; J: TRBJ2-2; D: NA; V: TRBV7-2; DNA: TGTGCCAGCAGCTTCCCCGGGACCGGGGAGCTGTTTTTT; CDR3: CASSFPGTGELFF
size: NA; J: TRBJ2-1; D: NA; V: TRBV10-3; DNA: TGTGCCATCAGTGAATTCGGCGCGGGGAATGAGCAGTTCTTC; CDR3: CAISEFGAGNEQFF
size: NA; J: TRBJ1-5; D: TRBD1; V: TRBV18; DNA: TGTGCCAGCTCACCAGCTTCAGGGGGCGGGGGTCAGCCCCAGCATTTT; CDR3: CASSPASGGGGQPQHF
size: once; J: TRBJ2-1; D: TRBD2; V: TRBV2; DNA: TGTGCCAGCCGTCGTAGCGGGACCTACAATGAGCAGTTCTTC; CDR3: CASRRSGTYNEQFF
size: NA; J: TRBJ2-7; D: NA; V: TRBV10-3; DNA: TGTGCCATCAGTGAGTCAGGGGCCTACGAGCAGTACTTC; CDR3: CAISESGAYEQYF
size: once; J: TRBJ1-2; D: NA; V: TRBV29-1; DNA: TGCAGCGTTGTAAGGGGCGATGGCTACACCTTC; CDR3: CSVVRGDGYTF
size: NA; J: TRBJ2-5; D: TRBD1; V: TRBV7-2; DNA: TGTGCCAGCAGCCGTGACAGGGGAGAACGGACCCAGTACTTC; CDR3: CASSRDRGERTQYF
size: few; J: TRBJ1-5; D: NA; V: TRBV7-6; DNA: TGTGCCAGCAGCTTAGCAGGGGATCAGCCCCAGCATTTT; CDR3: CASSLAGDQPQHF
size: once; J: TRBJ2-2; D: TRBD2; V: TRBV4-2; DNA: TGTGCCAGCAGCCTTAGCGGGAGGGGGCACGGGGAGCTGTTTTTT; CDR3: CASSLSGRGHGELFF
size: NA; J: TRBJ2-3; D: NA; V: TRBV5-8; DNA: TGCGCCAGCAGCCCACGACTCCGCGGTAGCACAGATACGCAGTATTTT; CDR3: CASSPRLRGSTDTQYF
size: NA; J: TRBJ1-2; D: TRBD1; V: TRBV6-5; DNA: TGTGCCAGCAGTTCCCCGACAGGGGGGAACTATGGCTACACCTTC; CDR3: CASSSPTGGNYGYTF
size: NA; J: TRBJ1-1; D: NA; V: TRBV27; DNA: TGTGCCAGCAGACCAGGTGTTCAGGGACGGGCTTTCTTT; CDR3: CASRPGVQGRAFF
size: NA; J: TRBJ2-7; D: NA; V: TRBV19; DNA: TGTGCCAGTAGTATCCTGGGGACCTACGAGCAGTACTTC; CDR3: CASSILGTYEQYF
size: NA; J: TRBJ2-3; D: TRBD2; V: TRBV4-3; DNA: TGCGCCAGCAGCCTGTCGGTTCTGCGGGAGTCAGATACGCAGTATTTT; CDR3: CASSLSVLRESDTQYF
size: NA; J: TRBJ1-5; D: NA; V: TRBV10-3; DNA: TGTGCCATCGCCGACGTACAGGGAACGGATAGCAATCAGCCCCAGCATTTT; CDR3: CAIADVQGTDSNQPQHF
size: NA; J: TRBJ2-6; D: NA; V: TRBV11-2; DNA: TGTGCCACCCATTGGGCGGGGGCCAACGTCCTGACTTTC; CDR3: CATHWAGANVLTF
size: NA; J: TRBJ2-1; D: NA; V: TRBV7-2; DNA: TGTGCCAGCAGCCCAGGAGTTGGCGGTGAGCAGTTCTTC; CDR3: CASSPGVGGEQFF
size: NA; J: TRBJ1-1; D: NA; V: TRBV7-8; DNA: TGTGCCAGCAGCTTAGCATTCGACTCGAGGTGGACTGAAGCTTTCTTT; CDR3: CASSLAFDSRWTEAFF
size: NA; J: TRBJ1-1; D: NA; V: TRBV7-9; DNA: TGTGCCAGCAGCTTAGAGACGAACACTGAAGCTTTCTTT; CDR3: CASSLETNTEAFF
size: NA; J: TRBJ2-3; D: TRBD2; V: TRBV4-1; DNA: TGCGCCAGCAGCCAAGGGGAGGGAGTATCAGATACGCAGTATTTT; CDR3: CASSQGEGVSDTQYF
size: NA; J: TRBJ1-2; D: TRBD1; V: TRBV7-2; DNA: TGTGCCAGCAGCTTATACCCGGGACAGGGCGAGATTGGCTACACCTTC; CDR3: CASSLYPGQGEIGYTF
size: NA; J: TRBJ2-5; D: TRBD1; V: TRBV6-6; DNA: TGTGCCAGCCGAGACAGGGTAGAGACCCAGTACTTC; CDR3: CASRDRVETQYF
size: NA; J: TRBJ2-3; D: NA; V: TRBV5-4; DNA: TGTGCCAGCTCACCGGGCGGGGCTTTTGTAGATACGCAGTATTTT; CDR3: CASSPGGAFVDTQYF
size: NA; J: TRBJ2-2; D: TRBD1; V: TRBV29-1; DNA: TGCAGCGTTAGGACAGGGGGCAACACCGGGGAGCTGTTTTTT; CDR3: CSVRTGGNTGELFF
size: few; J: TRBJ2-7; D: NA; V: TRBV28; DNA: TGTGCCAGCATAGGGGTCGGAAGGTTCAGTCCCTACGAGCAGTACTTC; CDR3: CASIGVGRFSPYEQYF
size: NA; J: TRBJ1-3; D: NA; V: TRBV19; DNA: TGTGCCAGTAGTATACCGGGCATCTCTGGAAACACCATATATTTT; CDR3: CASSIPGISGNTIYF
size: NA; J: TRBJ1-3; D: NA; V: TRBV6-6; DNA: TGTGCCAGCAGGACGCTTGAGGGGTTTTATGGAAACACCATATATTTT; CDR3: CASRTLEGFYGNTIYF
size: NA; J: TRBJ1-3; D: TRBD1; V: TRBV7-2; DNA: TGTGCCAGCAGCTTAGGGCCCCCCAGGGGGCTAAGCTCTGGAAACACCATATATTTT; CDR3: CASSLGPPRGLSSGNTIYF
size: NA; J: TRBJ2-7; D: TRBD1; V: TRBV2; DNA: TGTGCCAGCAGTGGACAGGGGGCCATCTACGAGCAGTACTTC; CDR3: CASSGQGAIYEQYF
size: NA; J: TRBJ1-6; D: TRBD1; V: TRBV5-1; DNA: TGCGCCAGCAGCTTGGACCCAGCAGGGGGGTCACCCCTCCACTTT; CDR3: CASSLDPAGGSPLHF
size: NA; J: TRBJ2-5; D: NA; V: TRBV5-1; DNA: TGCGCCAGCAACAGGGACCAAGAGACCCAGTACTTC; CDR3: CASNRDQETQYF
size: NA; J: TRBJ1-5; D: NA; V: TRBV19; DNA: TGTGCCAGTAGGTCGAGTTGGGCAAGCAATCAGCCCCAGCATTTT; CDR3: CASRSSWASNQPQHF
size: NA; J: TRBJ2-1; D: TRBD2; V: TRBV11-2; DNA: TGTGCCAGCAGCTCGGGACTAGCGGTCTACAATGAGCAGTTCTTC; CDR3: CASSSGLAVYNEQFF
size: NA; J: TRBJ1-1; D: NA; V: TRBV25-1; DNA: TGTGCCAGCAGTGAAACGGCAGGCACAGCTTTCTTT; CDR3: CASSETAGTAFF
size: NA; J: TRBJ1-3; D: NA; V: TRBV7-9; DNA: TGTGCCAGCAGCTTAGCACGGCTCTCTGGAAACACCATATATTTT; CDR3: CASSLARLSGNTIYF
size: NA; J: TRBJ1-1; D: TRBD1; V: TRBV7-8; DNA: TGTGCCAGCAGCTCCACTAGACAGGGGACTGAAGCTTTCTTT; CDR3: CASSSTRQGTEAFF
size: NA; J: TRBJ2-7; D: NA; V: TRBV9; DNA: TGTGCCAGCGGAGCCGGGAGCGCGTCCTACGAGCAGTACTTC; CDR3: CASGAGSASYEQYF